What follows is one T cell receptor beta chain and its context. The data were obtained in a study of cytomegalovirus exposure and HLA in healthy donors. Researchers ran the PCR with 60 Vbeta and 13 Jbeta primers. Here immunoSEQ multiplex PCR was the method, and the copy in TCRdb shows in-frame clones only, minus some. The sample shows 130,000 or so clones, over 60% of them seen only once. The CDR3 extends over 15 amino acids. Germline CDR1 and CDR2: SGHNT and YENEEA. The V segment lost 5 bases and the J segment 3 bases; nucleotides outside the gene matches: 3. This chain uses TRBV11-3 with TRBJ2-2; 10 bases line up with TRBD2. Sequenced sample: PBMCs. This receptor was identified in a man aged 18 to 30 in good health and CMV-seropositive. CDR3 protein: CASSPGTSDTGELFF. The CDR3 nucleotides are TGTGCCAGCAGCCCCGGGACTAGCGACACCGGGGAGCTGTTTTTT. Complete variable domain (other parts from reference TRBV11-3 and TRBJ2-2): EAGVVQSPRYKIIEKKQPVAFWCNPISGHNTLYWYLQNLGQGPELLIRYENEEAVDDSQLPKDRFSAERLKGVDSTLKIQPAELGDSAVYLCASSPGTSDTGELFFGEGSRLTVL.